Described below is a single T cell receptor beta chain sequence and its context. The antigen remains unidentified. Mismatch with germline at one junction end may stem from a read error. In germline, CDR1 is PRHDT, CDR2 FYEKMQ (reference sequence). This CDR3 has 13 residues. The table came from immunoSEQ multiplex PCR; TCRdb's copy has only in-frame clones and leaves some out. The sample consists of roughly 77,000 clones, under 95% of them appearing once. This specimen belongs to a study of OX40 agonist ivuxolimab in advanced cancers. Notes on the study in general: Dose levels from 0.1 to 3.0 mg/kg saw CD4+ and CD8+ blood T cells expand clonally by week 6. Expanded peripheral T-cell antigen specificity went undetermined.

Sequenced material: CD4+ or CD8+ T cells sorted from blood, taken in a trial of the OX40 agonist ivuxolimab. This TCR was recovered from an adult with an advanced solid tumor such as melanoma, head and neck, liver or kidney cancer. This rearrangement joins TRBV13 to TRBJ2-5, with D possibly being TRBD1 or TRBD2 (5 bases each). The chain's CDR3 is CASSSNLPGRVDF. The DNA for the CDR3 is TGTGCCAGCAGCTCAAACCTGCCGGGGCGGGTTGACTTC.